This TCR beta chain originates from a study of tissue T cells after allogeneic stem cell transplantation. Study-level findings and limits: Sampling depth was limited, and the cohort was small and clinically varied. Only a limited share of tissue TCRs appeared in blood or spleen.

For this clone: The antigen is undetermined. Gene names are the mouse ones. The DNA ends 1 residue before the CDR3 does, and the rest of the CDR3 is filled in from the germline J gene.

Regarding time point: mouse harvest day 7 after allogeneic transplant. Tail vein injection delivered 10^7 T-cell-depleted bone marrow cells and 10^6 splenic CD5+ T cells. Tissues came from B6→BALB/c major-mismatch GVHD mice at day 7 or 14. Repertoires were generated with immunoSEQ multiplex PCR, while TCRdb's copy carries only in-frame clones and drops some. The sample has 5,500 to 7,000 clones; around 52% are singletons. The V segment lost 5 bases and the J segment 4 bases; nucleotides outside the gene matches: 3. CDR1 is SNHLY, CDR2 FYNGKV, per germline (reference sequence). The CDR3 sequence is 14 residues long.

This chain joins TRBV3 and TRBJ1-3, with 9 bases fitting TRBD1. The sequencing sample was made of gut tissue. This TCR derives from a female BALB/c mouse given C57BL/6 T cells with graft-versus-host disease after an allogeneic hematopoietic cell transplant. The DNA read from the CDR3 is TGTGCCAGCAGCCCGACAGGGGGGGGAAATACGCTCTAT. This encodes CASSPTGGGNTLY. The entire CDR3 is CASSPTGGGNTLYF.